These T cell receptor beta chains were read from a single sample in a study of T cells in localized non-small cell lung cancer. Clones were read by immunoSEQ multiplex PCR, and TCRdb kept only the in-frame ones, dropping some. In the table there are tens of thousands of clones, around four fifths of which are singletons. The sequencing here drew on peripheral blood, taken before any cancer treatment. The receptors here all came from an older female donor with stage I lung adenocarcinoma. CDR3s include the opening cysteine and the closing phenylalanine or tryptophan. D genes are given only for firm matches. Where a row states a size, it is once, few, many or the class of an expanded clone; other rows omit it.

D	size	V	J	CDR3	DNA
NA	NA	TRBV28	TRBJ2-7	CATGGDSSYEQYF	TGTGCCACTGGGGGGGACAGCTCCTACGAGCAGTACTTC
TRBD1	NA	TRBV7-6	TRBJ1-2	CASSLGGQGLGGYTF	TGTGCCAGCAGCTTAGGGGGACAGGGCCTCGGTGGCTACACCTTC
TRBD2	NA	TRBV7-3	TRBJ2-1	CASSRGTSSLGEQFF	TGTGCCAGCAGCCGAGGGACTAGCTCGTTGGGTGAGCAGTTCTTC
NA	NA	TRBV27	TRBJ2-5	CASSSQGLRETQYF	TGTGCCAGCAGTTCCCAGGGTTTACGAGAGACCCAGTACTTC
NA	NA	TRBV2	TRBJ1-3	CASREQGSGNTIYF	TGTGCCAGCAGAGAACAGGGCTCTGGAAACACCATATATTTT
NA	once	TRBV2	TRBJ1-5	CASSEDWHNNQPQHF	TGTGCCAGCAGTGAAGACTGGCACAACAATCAGCCCCAGCATTTT
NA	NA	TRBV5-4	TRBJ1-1	CASSLDWGVGAFF	TGTGCCAGCAGCTTGGATTGGGGGGTAGGAGCTTTCTTT
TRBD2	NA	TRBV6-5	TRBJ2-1	CASIGGSKYNEQFF	TGTGCCAGCATCGGCGGGAGTAAATACAATGAGCAGTTCTTC
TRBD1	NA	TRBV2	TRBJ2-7	CASSEGGQGLSSYYEQYF	TGTGCCAGCAGTGAAGGGGGACAGGGCCTTAGTTCCTACTACGAGCAGTACTTC
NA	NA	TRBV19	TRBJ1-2	CASALAGSYGYTF	TGTGCCAGTGCCCTAGCGGGGAGCTATGGCTACACCTTC
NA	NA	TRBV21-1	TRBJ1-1	CASSIPPGSPNTEAFF	TGTGCCAGCAGCATCCCTCCGGGCAGTCCGAACACTGAAGCTTTCTTT
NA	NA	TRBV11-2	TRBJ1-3	CASKQRRQAFSGNTIYF	TGTGCCAGCAAGCAGAGGAGACAGGCCTTCTCTGGAAACACCATATATTTT
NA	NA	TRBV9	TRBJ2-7	CASSQYGATYEQYF	TGTGCCAGCAGCCAGTATGGGGCCACCTACGAGCAGTACTTC
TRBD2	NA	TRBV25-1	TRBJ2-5	CATGLAGAQETQYF	TGTGCCACCGGACTAGCGGGGGCTCAAGAGACCCAGTACTTC
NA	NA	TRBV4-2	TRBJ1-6	CASSQEIWGSPLHF	TGTGCCAGCAGCCAAGAGATTTGGGGTTCACCCCTCCACTTT
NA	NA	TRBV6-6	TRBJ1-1	CASSSYSGTEAFF	TGTGCCAGCAGTTCTTATTCTGGCACTGAAGCTTTCTTT
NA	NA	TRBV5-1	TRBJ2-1	CASSPEYNEQFF	TGCGCCAGCAGCCCAGAATACAATGAGCAGTTCTTC
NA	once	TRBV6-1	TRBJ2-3	CASSEAGAHGDTQYF	TGTGCCAGCAGTGAAGCGGGGGCCCATGGGGATACGCAGTATTTT
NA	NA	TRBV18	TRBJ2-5	CASSPLGGGQETQYF	TGTGCCAGCTCACCACTGGGAGGGGGCCAAGAGACCCAGTACTTC
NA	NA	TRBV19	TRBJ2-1	CASSTEQGREQFF	TGTGCCAGTAGTACGGAACAGGGTCGGGAGCAGTTCTTC
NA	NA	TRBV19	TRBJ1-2	CASTDLGAYGYTF	TGTGCCAGTACCGACCTGGGGGCCTATGGCTACACCTTC
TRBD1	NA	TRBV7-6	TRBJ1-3	CASSKGQGGLGNTIYF	TGTGCCAGCAGCAAGGGACAGGGTGGGCTCGGAAACACCATATATTTT
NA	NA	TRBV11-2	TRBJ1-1	CASSFSNPFTDINTEAFF	TGTGCCAGCAGCTTTAGTAACCCCTTTACGGACATTAACACTGAAGCTTTCTTT
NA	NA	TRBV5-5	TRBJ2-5	CASSLGQSTRETQYF	TGTGCCAGCAGCCTGGGACAATCAACAAGGGAGACCCAGTACTTC
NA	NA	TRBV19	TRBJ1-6	CASSISGYNPYNSPLHF	TGTGCCAGTAGTATATCAGGGTACAACCCCTATAATTCACCCCTCCACTTT
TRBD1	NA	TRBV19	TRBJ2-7	CASSIAGTASYEQYF	TGTGCCAGTAGTATAGCCGGGACAGCCTCCTACGAGCAGTACTTC
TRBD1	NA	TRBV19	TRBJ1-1	CASSKMGFGGGRTEAFF	TGTGCCAGTAGTAAAATGGGTTTCGGAGGGGGCCGGACTGAAGCTTTCTTT
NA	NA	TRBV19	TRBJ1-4	CASRTGNEKLFF	TGTGCCAGTAGGACTGGGAATGAAAAACTGTTTTTT
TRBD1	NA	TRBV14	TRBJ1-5	CASSSGTGDNQPQHF	TGTGCCAGCAGCTCCGGGACAGGGGACAATCAGCCCCAGCATTTT
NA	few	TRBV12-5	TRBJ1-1	CASGILENTEAFF	TGTGCTAGTGGTATCCTGGAGAACACTGAAGCTTTCTTT
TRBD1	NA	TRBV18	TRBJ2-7	CASSLLGTDYEQYF	TGTGCCAGCTCACTCCTAGGGACAGATTACGAGCAGTACTTC
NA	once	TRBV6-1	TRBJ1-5	CASSEALRSGHQPQHF	TGTGCCAGCAGTGAAGCGCTTCGAAGTGGGCATCAGCCCCAGCATTTT
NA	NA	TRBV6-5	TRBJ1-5	CASSYSGYQPQHF	TGTGCCAGCAGTTACTCCGGTTATCAGCCCCAGCATTTT
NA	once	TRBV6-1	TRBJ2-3	CASSEADVYQAVPQYF	TGTGCCAGCAGTGAAGCGGATGTCTACCAAGCTGTGCCGCAGTATTTT